This is a list of T cell receptor beta chains from one sample in a study of blood T cell repertoires in COVID-19. Sequencing used immunoSEQ multiplex PCR; TCRdb keeps in-frame clones, though not all of them. Of approximately 300,000 clones listed, around 90% are singletons. The sample was peripheral blood. The receptors here all came from a middle-aged woman with acute or convalescent COVID-19. Each CDR3 is given with its conserved first and last residue. The D gene is left open where the match is weak. Clone size is shown for a subset of rows, as once, few, many or a class of expanded clone.

CDR3	DNA	size	D	V	J
CASSHSRSPGQSLNYGYTF	TGCGCCAGCAGCCACAGTCGTTCTCCGGGACAATCACTTAACTATGGCTACACCTTC	.	.	TRBV4-1	TRBJ1-2
CASSEAGRTLEAFF	TGTGCCAGCAGTGAAGCCGGTAGGACTCTCGAAGCTTTCTTT	.	.	TRBV6-1	TRBJ1-1
CASSPDPGGIQYF	TGTGCCAGCAGCCCCGACCCAGGCGGGATTCAGTACTTC	.	.	TRBV9	TRBJ2-4
CATSGSSGSYQPQHF	TGTGCCACCAGTGGATCTTCAGGGTCTTATCAGCCCCAGCATTTT	.	.	TRBV24-1	TRBJ1-5
CASSLAATNEKLFF	TGCGCCAGCAGCTTGGCTGCAACTAATGAAAAACTGTTTTTT	.	.	TRBV5-1	TRBJ1-4
CASSETTGGRGYTF	TGCGCCAGCAGCGAAACGACAGGGGGCAGGGGCTACACCTTC	once	TRBD1	TRBV5-1	TRBJ1-2
CASRASGGAFDEQFF	TGTGCCAGCAGGGCTAGCGGGGGGGCCTTTGATGAGCAGTTCTTC	.	TRBD2	TRBV6-5	TRBJ2-1
CASSSGIGELFF	TGTGCCAGCAGTTCAGGGATCGGGGAGCTGTTTTTT	.	.	TRBV12-3/TRBV12-4	TRBJ2-2
CASSLTGSYGYTF	TGTGCCAGCAGCCTGACAGGTTCCTATGGCTACACCTTC	.	.	TRBV11-2	TRBJ1-2
CATSRQRLAGGFNEQFF	TGTGCCACCAGCAGACAGCGGTTAGCGGGGGGCTTCAATGAGCAGTTCTTC	.	TRBD2	TRBV15	TRBJ2-1
CASSIAAGGRVNTEAFF	TGTGCCAGCAGCATAGCCGCAGGGGGCCGGGTGAACACTGAAGCTTTCTTT	.	TRBD1	TRBV5-4	TRBJ1-1
CASSLSDRGDQPQHF	TGTGCCAGCAGCTTATCAGACAGAGGAGATCAGCCCCAGCATTTT	.	.	TRBV7-3	TRBJ1-5
CASSQEWPGNTEAFF	TGTGCCAGCAGCCAAGAATGGCCAGGGAACACTGAAGCTTTCTTT	.	.	TRBV14	TRBJ1-1
CASSYDVGGYTF	TGTGCCAGCAGTTATGACGTCGGGGGCTACACCTTC	.	.	TRBV5-6	TRBJ1-2
CASSSFSGGVAFF	TGCGCCAGCAGCTCCTTTAGTGGGGGGGTAGCTTTCTTT	.	.	TRBV5-1	TRBJ1-1
CASSLGVVAGSYNEQFF	TGCGCCAGCAGCTTGGGTGTGGTAGCGGGGTCGTACAATGAGCAGTTCTTC	.	TRBD2	TRBV5-1	TRBJ2-1